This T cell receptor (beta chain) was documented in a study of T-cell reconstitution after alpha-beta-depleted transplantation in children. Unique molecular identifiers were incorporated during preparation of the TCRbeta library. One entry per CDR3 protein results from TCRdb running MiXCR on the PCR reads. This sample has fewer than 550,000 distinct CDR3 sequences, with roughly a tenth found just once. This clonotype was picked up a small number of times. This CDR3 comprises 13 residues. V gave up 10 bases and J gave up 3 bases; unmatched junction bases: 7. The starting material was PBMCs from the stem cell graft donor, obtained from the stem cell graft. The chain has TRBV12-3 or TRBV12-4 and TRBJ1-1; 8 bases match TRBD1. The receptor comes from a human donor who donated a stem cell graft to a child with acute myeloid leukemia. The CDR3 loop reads CATQGQGHTEAFF. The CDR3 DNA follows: TGTGCCACCCAAGGACAGGGTCACACTGAAGCTTTCTTT.